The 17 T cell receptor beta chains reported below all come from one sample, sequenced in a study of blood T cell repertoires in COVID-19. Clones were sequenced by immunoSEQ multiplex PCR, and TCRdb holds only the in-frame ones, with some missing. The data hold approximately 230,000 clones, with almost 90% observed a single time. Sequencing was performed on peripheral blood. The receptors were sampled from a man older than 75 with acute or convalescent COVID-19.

CDR3: CASSQGLAGGPGSSRAKRQFF. CDR3 nucleotide sequence: TGTGCCAGCAGCCAGGGACTAGCGGGAGGGCCGGGGTCCTCTCGGGCAAAGAGGCAGTTCTTC. The chain links TRBV3-1 (or the pseudogene TRBV3-2) to TRBJ2-1, with TRBD2 matching over 16 bases. Germline lookup yields CDR1 LGHDT and CDR2 YNNKEL (reference sequence). Trimming cost V 3 bases and J 12 bases; bases outside gene matches: 23. CDR3 length equals 21 residues.

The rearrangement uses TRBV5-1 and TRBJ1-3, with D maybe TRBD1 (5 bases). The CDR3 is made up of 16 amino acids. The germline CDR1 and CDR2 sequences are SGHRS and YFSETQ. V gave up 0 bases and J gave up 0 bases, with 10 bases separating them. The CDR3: CASSLEAGRSGNTIYF. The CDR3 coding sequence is TGCGCCAGCAGCTTGGAGGCAGGGCGCTCTGGAAACACCATATATTTT.

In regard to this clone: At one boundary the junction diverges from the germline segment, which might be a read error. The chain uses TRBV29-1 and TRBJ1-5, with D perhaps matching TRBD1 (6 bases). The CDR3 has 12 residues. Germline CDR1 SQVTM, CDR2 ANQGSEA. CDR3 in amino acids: CGGGDRNQPQHF. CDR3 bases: TGTGGAGGGGGGGACCGCAATCAGCCCCAGCATTTT.

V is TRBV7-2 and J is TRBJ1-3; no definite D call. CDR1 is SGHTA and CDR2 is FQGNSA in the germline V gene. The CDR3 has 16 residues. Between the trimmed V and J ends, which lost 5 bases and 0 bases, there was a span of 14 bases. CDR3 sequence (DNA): TGTGCCAGCAGCACCCACCAGGCCATCTCTGGAAACACCATATATTTT. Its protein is CASSTHQAISGNTIYF.

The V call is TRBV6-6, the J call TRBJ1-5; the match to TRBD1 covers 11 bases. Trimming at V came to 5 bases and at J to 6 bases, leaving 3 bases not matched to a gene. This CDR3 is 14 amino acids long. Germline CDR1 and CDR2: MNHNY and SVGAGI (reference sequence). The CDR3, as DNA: TGTGCCAGCAGTACGGGACAGGGGGTTCAGCCCCAGCATTTT. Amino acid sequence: CASSTGQGVQPQHF.

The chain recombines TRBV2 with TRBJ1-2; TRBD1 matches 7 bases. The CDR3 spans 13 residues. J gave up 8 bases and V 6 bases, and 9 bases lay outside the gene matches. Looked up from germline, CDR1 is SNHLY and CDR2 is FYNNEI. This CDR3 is CASRITGAGGYTF. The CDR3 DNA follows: TGTGCCAGCAGGATCACAGGGGCAGGAGGCTACACCTTC.

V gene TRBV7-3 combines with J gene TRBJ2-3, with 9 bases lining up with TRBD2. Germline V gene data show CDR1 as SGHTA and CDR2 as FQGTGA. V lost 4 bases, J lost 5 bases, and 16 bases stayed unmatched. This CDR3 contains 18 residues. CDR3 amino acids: CASSSSGGAGGGGDTQYF. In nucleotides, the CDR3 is TGTGCCAGCAGCTCCTCCGGAGGAGCGGGAGGAGGGGGAGATACGCAGTATTTT.

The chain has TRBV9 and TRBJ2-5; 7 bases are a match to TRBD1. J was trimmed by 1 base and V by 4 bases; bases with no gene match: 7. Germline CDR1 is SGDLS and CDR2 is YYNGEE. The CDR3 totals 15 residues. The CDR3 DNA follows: TGTGCCAGCAGCTTCCTGGGACAGTCCCAAGAGACCCAGTACTTC. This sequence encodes CASSFLGQSQETQYF.

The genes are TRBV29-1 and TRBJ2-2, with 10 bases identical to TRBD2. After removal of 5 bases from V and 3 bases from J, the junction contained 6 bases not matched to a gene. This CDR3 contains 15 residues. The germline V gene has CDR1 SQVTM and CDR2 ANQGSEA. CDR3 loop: CSVQPSGGYTGELFF. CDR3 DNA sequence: TGCAGCGTTCAGCCTAGCGGGGGCTACACCGGGGAGCTGTTTTTT.

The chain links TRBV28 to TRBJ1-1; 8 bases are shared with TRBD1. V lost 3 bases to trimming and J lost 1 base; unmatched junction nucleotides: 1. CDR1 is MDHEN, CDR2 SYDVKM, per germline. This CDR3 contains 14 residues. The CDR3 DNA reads TGTGCCAGCAGTTTCAGGGGGCGGAACACTGAAGCTTTCTTT. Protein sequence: CASSFRGRNTEAFF.

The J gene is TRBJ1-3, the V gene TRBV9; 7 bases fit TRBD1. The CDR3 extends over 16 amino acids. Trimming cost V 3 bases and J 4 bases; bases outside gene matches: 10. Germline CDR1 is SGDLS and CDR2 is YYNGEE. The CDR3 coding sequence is TGTGCCAGCAGCGGACCAACGACAGGGATGGGAAACACCATATATTTT. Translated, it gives CASSGPTTGMGNTIYF. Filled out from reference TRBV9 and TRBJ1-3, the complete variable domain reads DSGVTQTPKHLITATGQRVTLRCSPRSGDLSVYWYQQSLDQGLQFLIQYYNGEERAKGNILERFSAQQFPDLHSELNLSSLELGDSALYFCASSGPTTGMGNTIYFGEGSWLTVV.

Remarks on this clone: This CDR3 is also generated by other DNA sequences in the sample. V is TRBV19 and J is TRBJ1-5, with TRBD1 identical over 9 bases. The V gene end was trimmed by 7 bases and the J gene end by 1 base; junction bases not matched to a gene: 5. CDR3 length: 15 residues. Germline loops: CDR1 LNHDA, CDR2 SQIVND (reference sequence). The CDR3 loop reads CASTLDRGSNQPQHF. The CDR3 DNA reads TGTGCCAGTACTTTGGACAGGGGAAGCAATCAGCCCCAGCATTTT.

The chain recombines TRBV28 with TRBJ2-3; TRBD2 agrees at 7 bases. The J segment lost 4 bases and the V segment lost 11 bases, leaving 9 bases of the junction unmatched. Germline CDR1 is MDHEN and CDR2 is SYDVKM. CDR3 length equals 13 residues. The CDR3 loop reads CALSGRVADTQYF. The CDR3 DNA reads TGTGCCCTCTCGGGGAGGGTAGCAGATACGCAGTATTTT.

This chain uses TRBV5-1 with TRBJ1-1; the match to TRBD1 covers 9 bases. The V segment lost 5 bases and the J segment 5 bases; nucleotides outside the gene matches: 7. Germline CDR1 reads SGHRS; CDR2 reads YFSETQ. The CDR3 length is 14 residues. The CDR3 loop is CASRLTGGRTEAFF. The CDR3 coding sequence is TGCGCCAGCAGGTTGACAGGGGGACGAACTGAAGCTTTCTTT.

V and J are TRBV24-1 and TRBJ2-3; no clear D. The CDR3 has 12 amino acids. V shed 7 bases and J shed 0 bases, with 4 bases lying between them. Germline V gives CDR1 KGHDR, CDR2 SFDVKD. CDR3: CATSTSTDTQYF. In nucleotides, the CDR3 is TGTGCCACCAGCACTAGCACAGATACGCAGTATTTT.

The CDR3 nucleotides read TGTGCCAGCAGCTTGCTTGGGTTGGCTAGCGGGCCCTACGAGCAGTACTTC. Translated, it gives CASSLLGLASGPYEQYF. The chain combines TRBV5-6 with TRBJ2-7; TRBD2 agrees at 8 bases. The J segment lost 2 bases and the V segment lost 1 base, leaving 11 bases of the junction unmatched. CDR1 and CDR2 (germline): SGHDT, YYEEEE. CDR3 length equals 17 residues.

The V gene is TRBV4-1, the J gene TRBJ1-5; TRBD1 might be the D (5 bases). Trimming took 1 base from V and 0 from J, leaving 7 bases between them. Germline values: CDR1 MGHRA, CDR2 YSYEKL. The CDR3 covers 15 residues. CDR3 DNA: TGCGCCAGCAGCCAAGGGCAGGGTAGCAATCAGCCCCAGCATTTT. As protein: CASSQGQGSNQPQHF.